These 4 T cell receptor beta chains were sequenced from one sample in a study of T-cell memory formation after mild COVID-19. TCRdb redid the calling of the 5' RACE reads with MiXCR, one entry per CDR3 protein. The sample lists more than 300,000 distinct CDR3 sequences, 20% to 25% seen once, with roughly a fifth in the top ten. The sequenced material came from PBMCs or a T cell subset sorted from them (not recorded which). These receptors were obtained from a man between 18 and 35 years old who had mild COVID-19 (a few samples of this study predate the infection). Cell type and time point are not known.

This clonotype has a handful of counts. The chain uses TRBV28 and TRBJ2-5; 7 nucleotides match TRBD2. Germline V gene lookup returns CDR1 MDHEN and CDR2 SYDVKM. The ends lost 6 bases at V and 1 base at J; junction bases unmatched: 8. This CDR3 region has 15 residues. The CDR3 nucleotides are TGTGCCAGCAGCTCTTTTTCTAGCGGCCAAGAGACCCAGTACTTC. As protein: CASSSFSSGQETQYF.

V usage is TRBV25-1 and J usage is TRBJ2-7; 9 bases map to TRBD1. Germline lookup yields CDR1 MGHDK and CDR2 SYGVNS. This CDR3 has 13 residues. V was clipped by 5 bases and J by 6 bases; unmatched bases: 5. Written as DNA, the CDR3 is TGTGCCAGCAGTCAAAGACAGGGGGGCGAGCAGTACGTC. It is translated as CASSQRQGGEQYV.

The sample holds a few counts of this clonotype. The chain couples TRBV18 to TRBJ2-7; D unresolved. The germline V and J ends were trimmed by 3 bases and 0 bases, with 6 bases remaining between them. CDR1 is KGHSH and CDR2 is LQKENI in the germline V gene. The CDR3 has 13 residues. This CDR3 reads CASSPPSSYEQYV. In nucleotides, the CDR3 is TGTGCCAGCTCACCCCCCAGCTCCTACGAGCAGTACGTC.

This clonotype was observed many times. This sequence joins TRBV7-2 and TRBJ2-2, with 7 positions matching TRBD1. The J segment lost 7 bases and the V segment lost 2 bases, leaving 10 bases of the junction unmatched. The germline V gene encodes CDR1 SGHTA and CDR2 FQGNSA. There are 16 residues in the CDR3. This CDR3 reads CASSLFLQGSGGELFF. The CDR3 DNA is TGTGCCAGCAGCTTATTCTTACAGGGGTCCGGCGGGGAGCTGTTTTTT.